This T cell receptor beta chain was observed in a study of T cells after yellow fever vaccination. The CDR3 covers 13 residues. The V end lost 2 bases, the J end lost 5 bases, and 11 bases lay between the germline ends. Per the germline V gene, CDR1 is SGHDT and CDR2 is YYEEEE. This clonotype was counted ten times or more. A single record per CDR3 protein comes from TCRdb applying MiXCR to the 5' RACE reads. Of about 110,000 distinct CDR3 sequences listed, under 9% were seen once; the top ten hold about 25%. The sample in question was CD8+ T cells sorted from PBMCs, obtained 45 days after the yellow fever booster vaccination. The source is a man younger than 40 who received the YFV17D yellow fever vaccine. V usage is TRBV5-6 and J usage is TRBJ2-7; D possibly corresponds to TRBD1 (5 bases). DNA of the CDR3: TGTGCCAGCAGCTTTGCAGGGCCTGACGAGCAGTACTTC. Its translation: CASSFAGPDEQYF.